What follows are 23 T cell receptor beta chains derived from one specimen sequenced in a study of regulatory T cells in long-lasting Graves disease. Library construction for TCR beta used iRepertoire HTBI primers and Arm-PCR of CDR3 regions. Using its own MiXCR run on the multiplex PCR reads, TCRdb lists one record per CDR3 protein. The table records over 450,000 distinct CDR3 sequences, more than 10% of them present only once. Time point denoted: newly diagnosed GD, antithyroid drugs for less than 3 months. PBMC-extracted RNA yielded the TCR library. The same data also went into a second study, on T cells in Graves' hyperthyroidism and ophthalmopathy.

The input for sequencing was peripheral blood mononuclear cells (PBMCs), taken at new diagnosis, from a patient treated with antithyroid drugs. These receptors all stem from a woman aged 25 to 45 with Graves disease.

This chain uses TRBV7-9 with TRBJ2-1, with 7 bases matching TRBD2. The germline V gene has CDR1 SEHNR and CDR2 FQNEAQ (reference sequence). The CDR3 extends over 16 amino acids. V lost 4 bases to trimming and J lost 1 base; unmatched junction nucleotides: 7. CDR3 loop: CASSSPGGESYNEQFF. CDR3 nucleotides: TGTGCCAGCAGCTCTCCGGGAGGAGAGTCCTACAATGAGCAGTTCTTC.

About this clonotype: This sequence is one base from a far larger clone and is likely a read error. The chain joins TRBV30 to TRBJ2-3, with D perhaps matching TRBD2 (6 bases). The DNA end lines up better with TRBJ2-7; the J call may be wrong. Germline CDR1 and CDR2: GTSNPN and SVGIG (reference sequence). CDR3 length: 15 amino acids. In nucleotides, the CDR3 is TGTGCCTGGAGTGTAGGTGGAGGGCCGGGAAATGAGCAGTACTTC. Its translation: CAWSVGGGPGNEQYF.

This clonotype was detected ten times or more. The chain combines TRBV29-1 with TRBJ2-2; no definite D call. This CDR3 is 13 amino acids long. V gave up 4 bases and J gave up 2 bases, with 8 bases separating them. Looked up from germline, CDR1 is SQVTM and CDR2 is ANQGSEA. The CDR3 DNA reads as TGCAGCGTTGGGGGTCTTAACACCGGGGAGCTGTTTTTT. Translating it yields CSVGGLNTGELFF.

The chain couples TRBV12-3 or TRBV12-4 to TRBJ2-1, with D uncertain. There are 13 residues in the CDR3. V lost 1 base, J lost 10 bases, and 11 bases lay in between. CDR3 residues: CASSLETFGEQFF. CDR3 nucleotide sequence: TGTGCCAGCAGTTTAGAGACCTTTGGGGAGCAGTTCTTC.

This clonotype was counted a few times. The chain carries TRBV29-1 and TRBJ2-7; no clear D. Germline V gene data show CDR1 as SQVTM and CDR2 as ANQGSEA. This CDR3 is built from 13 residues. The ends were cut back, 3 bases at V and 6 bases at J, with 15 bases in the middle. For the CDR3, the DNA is TGCAGCGTTGAGGTACAGCACCTTAGCGAGCAGTACTTC. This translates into CSVEVQHLSEQYF.

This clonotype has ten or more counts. The CDR3 coding sequence is TGTGCCAGCAGCGGTCACCTCGGACAGAGCTCCTACAATGAGCAGTTCTTC. Encoded protein: CASSGHLGQSSYNEQFF. The V gene is TRBV2, the J gene TRBJ2-1, with a weak D call TRBD1 (6 bases). Trimming removed 6 bases at V and 0 bases at J, with 18 bases between. This CDR3 comprises 17 residues. Germline V lookup: CDR1 SNHLY, CDR2 FYNNEI.

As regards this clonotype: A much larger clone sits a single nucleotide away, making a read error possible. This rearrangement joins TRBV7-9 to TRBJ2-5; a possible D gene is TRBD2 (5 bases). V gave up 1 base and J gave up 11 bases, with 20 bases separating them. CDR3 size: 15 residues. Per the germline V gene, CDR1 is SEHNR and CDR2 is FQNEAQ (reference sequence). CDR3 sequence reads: CASSLGASRYNEQYF. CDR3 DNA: TGTGCCAGCAGCTTAGGGGCTAGCCGTTACAATGAGCAGTACTTC.

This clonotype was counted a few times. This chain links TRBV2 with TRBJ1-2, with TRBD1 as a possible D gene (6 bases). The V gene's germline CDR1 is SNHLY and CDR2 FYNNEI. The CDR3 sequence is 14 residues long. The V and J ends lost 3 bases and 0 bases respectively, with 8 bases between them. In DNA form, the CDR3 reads TGTGCCAGCAGTGATGGGGGGCCTAACTATGGCTACACCTTC. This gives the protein CASSDGGPNYGYTF. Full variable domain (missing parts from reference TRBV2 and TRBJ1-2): EPEVTQTPSHQVTQMGQEVILRCVPISNHLYFYWYRQILGQKVEFLVSFYNNEISEKSEIFDDQFSVERPDGSNFTLKIRSTKLEDSAMYFCASSDGGPNYGYTFGSGTRLTVV.

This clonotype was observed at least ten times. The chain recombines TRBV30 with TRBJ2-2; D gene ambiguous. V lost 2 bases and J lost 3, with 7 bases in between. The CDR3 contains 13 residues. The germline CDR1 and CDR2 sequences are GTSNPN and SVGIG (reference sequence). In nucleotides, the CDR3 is TGTGCCTGGAGTCCAGACTACACCGGGGAGCTGTTTTTT. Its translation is CAWSPDYTGELFF.

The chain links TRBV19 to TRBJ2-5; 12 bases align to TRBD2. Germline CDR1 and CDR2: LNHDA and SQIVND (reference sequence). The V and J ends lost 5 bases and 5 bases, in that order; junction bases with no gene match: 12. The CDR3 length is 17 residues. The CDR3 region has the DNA TGTGCCAGTAGTGCTAGCGGGAGGGCCGGTGGGTTTGAGACCCAGTACTTC. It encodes CASSASGRAGGFETQYF.

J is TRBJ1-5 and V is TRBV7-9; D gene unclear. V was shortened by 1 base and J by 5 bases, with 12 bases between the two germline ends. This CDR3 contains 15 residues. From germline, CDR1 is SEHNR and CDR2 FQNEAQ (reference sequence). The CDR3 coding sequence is TGTGCCAGCAGCTTAGGTTTTGGGGAGTATCAGCCCCAGCATTTT. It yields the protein CASSLGFGEYQPQHF.

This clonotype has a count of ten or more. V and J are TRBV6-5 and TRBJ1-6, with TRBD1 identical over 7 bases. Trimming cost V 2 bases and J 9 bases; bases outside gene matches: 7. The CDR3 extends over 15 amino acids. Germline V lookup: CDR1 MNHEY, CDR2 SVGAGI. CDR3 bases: TGTGCCAGCAGTTACACGCAGGGGGGCGGTTCACCCCTCCACTTT. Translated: CASSYTQGGGSPLHF.

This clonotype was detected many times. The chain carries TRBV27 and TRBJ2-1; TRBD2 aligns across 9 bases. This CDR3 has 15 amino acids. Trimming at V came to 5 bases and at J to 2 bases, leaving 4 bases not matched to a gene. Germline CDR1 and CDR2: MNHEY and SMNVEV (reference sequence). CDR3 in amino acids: CASSPASGTYNEQFF. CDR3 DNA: TGTGCCAGCAGTCCAGCTAGCGGGACCTACAATGAGCAGTTCTTC.

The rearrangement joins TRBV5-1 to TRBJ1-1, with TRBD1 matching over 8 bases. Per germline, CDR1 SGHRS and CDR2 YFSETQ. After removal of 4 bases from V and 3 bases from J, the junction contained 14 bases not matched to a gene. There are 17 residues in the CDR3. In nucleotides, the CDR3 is TGCGCCAGCAGCACCAGGACAGGGTCGGGGAGGGACACTGAAGCTTTCTTT. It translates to CASSTRTGSGRDTEAFF. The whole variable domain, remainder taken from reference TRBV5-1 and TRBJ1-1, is KAGVTQTPRYLIKTRGQQVTLSCSPISGHRSVSWYQQTPGQGLQFLFEYFSETQRNKGNFPGRFSGRQFSNSRSEMNVSTLELGDSALYLCASSTRTGSGRDTEAFFGQGTRLTVV.

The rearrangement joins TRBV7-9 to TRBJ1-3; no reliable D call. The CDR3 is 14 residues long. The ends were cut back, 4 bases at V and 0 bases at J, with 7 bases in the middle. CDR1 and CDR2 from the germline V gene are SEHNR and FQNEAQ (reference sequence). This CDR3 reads CASSYTSSGNTIYF. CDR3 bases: TGTGCCAGCAGCTATACGAGCTCTGGAAACACCATATATTTT.

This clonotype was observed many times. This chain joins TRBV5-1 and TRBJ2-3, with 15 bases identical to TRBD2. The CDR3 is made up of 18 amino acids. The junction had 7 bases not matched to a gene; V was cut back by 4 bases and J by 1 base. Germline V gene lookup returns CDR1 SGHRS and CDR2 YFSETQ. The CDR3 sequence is CASSRGTSGRWGTDTQYF. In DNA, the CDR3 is TGCGCCAGCAGCCGCGGGACTAGCGGGAGGTGGGGCACAGATACGCAGTATTTT.

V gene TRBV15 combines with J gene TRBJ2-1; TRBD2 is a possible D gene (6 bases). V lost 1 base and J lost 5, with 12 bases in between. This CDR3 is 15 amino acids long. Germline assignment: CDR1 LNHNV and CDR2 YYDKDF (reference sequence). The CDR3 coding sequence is TGTGCCACCAGCAGAGTGCCGGAGGGCGACAATGAGCAGTTCTTC. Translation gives CATSRVPEGDNEQFF.

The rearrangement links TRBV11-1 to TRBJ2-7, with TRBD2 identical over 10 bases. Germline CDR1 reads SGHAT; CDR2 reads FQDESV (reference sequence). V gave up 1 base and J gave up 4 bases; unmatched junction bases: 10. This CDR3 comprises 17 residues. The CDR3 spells CASSLESVPSGRYEQYF. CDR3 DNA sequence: TGTGCCAGCAGCTTAGAGAGCGTTCCTAGCGGGAGATACGAGCAGTACTTC.

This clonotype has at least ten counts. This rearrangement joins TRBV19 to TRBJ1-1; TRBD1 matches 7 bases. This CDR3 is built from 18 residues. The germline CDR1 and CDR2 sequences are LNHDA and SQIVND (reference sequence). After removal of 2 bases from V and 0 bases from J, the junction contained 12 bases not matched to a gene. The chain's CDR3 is CASSIWGWTGGVNTEAFF. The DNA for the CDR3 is TGTGCCAGTAGTATATGGGGCTGGACAGGAGGGGTGAACACTGAAGCTTTCTTT.

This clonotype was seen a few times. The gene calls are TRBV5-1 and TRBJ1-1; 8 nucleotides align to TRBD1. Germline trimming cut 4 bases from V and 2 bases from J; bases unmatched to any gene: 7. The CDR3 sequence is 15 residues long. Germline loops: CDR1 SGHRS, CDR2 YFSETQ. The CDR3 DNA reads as TGCGCCAGCAGCCCCCGACAGGGGACTAACACTGAAGCTTTCTTT. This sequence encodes CASSPRQGTNTEAFF. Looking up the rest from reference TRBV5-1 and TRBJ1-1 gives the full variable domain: KAGVTQTPRYLIKTRGQQVTLSCSPISGHRSVSWYQQTPGQGLQFLFEYFSETQRNKGNFPGRFSGRQFSNSRSEMNVSTLELGDSALYLCASSPRQGTNTEAFFGQGTRLTVV.

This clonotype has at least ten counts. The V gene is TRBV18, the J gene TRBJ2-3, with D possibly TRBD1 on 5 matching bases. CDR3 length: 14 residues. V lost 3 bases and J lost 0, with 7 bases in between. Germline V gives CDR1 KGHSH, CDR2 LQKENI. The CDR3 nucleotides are TGTGCCAGCTCACCGGACACTAGCACAGATACGCAGTATTTT. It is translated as CASSPDTSTDTQYF. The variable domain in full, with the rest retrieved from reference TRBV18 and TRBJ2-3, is NAGVMQNPRHLVRRRGQEARLRCSPMKGHSHVYWYRQLPEEGLKFMVYLQKENIIDESGMPKERFSAEFPKEGPSILRIQQVVRGDSAAYFCASSPDTSTDTQYFGPGTRLTVL.

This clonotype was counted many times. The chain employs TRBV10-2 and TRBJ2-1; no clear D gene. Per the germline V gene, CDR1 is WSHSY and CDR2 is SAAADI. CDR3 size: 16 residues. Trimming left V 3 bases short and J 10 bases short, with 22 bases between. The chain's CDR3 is CASSELGSPTFDEQFF. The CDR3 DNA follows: TGCGCCAGCAGTGAATTGGGTTCCCCGACGTTCGACGAGCAGTTCTTC.

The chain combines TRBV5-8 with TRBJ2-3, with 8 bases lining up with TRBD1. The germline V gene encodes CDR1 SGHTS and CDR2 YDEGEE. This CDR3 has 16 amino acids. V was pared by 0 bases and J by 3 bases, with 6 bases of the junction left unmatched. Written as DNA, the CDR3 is TGTGCCAGCAGCTTGGGGACAGGGAAGTTGACAGATACGCAGTATTTT. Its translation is CASSLGTGKLTDTQYF.